Listed below are T cell receptor beta chains from one sample, sequenced in a study of PD-1 blockade in classical Hodgkin lymphoma. The repertoire was sequenced with immunoSEQ multiplex PCR; TCRdb's copy has only in-frame clones and lacks some. The sample has about 17,000 clones, roughly 90% seen once. Sequencing input: peripheral blood mononuclear cells (PBMCs). The receptor source for this set is a human donor with classical Hodgkin lymphoma. CDR3s include the opening cysteine and the closing phenylalanine or tryptophan. The order of the fields is CDR3 protein, CDR3 DNA, CDR3 length, D gene, clone size, J gene, V gene. A D gene is named only where the DNA matches it firmly. Rows give clone size only sometimes, using once, few, many, or a class for an expanded clone.

CDR3 protein: CASSIGQMNTEAFF
CDR3 DNA: TGTGCCAGTAGTATAGGGCAGATGAACACTGAAGCTTTCTTT
CDR3 length: 14
D gene: -
clone size: -
J gene: TRBJ1-1
V gene: TRBV19

CDR3 protein: CASTPLLRAGNTIYF
CDR3 DNA: TGCGCCAGCACCCCCCTCTTAAGGGCCGGAAACACCATATATTTT
CDR3 length: 15
D gene: -
clone size: -
J gene: TRBJ1-3
V gene: TRBV5-1

CDR3 protein: CAWGRGEAVHYGYTF
CDR3 DNA: TGTGCCTGGGGAAGGGGGGAAGCGGTGCACTATGGCTACACCTTC
CDR3 length: 15
D gene: -
clone size: few
J gene: TRBJ1-2
V gene: TRBV30

CDR3 protein: CASSMEQGHNEQFF
CDR3 DNA: TGTGCCAGTAGTATGGAACAGGGGCATAATGAGCAGTTCTTC
CDR3 length: 14
D gene: TRBD1
clone size: -
J gene: TRBJ2-1
V gene: TRBV19

CDR3 protein: CASSGKGLPYEQYF
CDR3 DNA: TGCGCCAGCAGCGGAAAGGGGTTACCCTACGAGCAGTACTTC
CDR3 length: 14
D gene: -
clone size: -
J gene: TRBJ2-7
V gene: TRBV5-1

CDR3 protein: CASRGRGPKGYNEQFF
CDR3 DNA: TGTGCCAGCAGGGGACGAGGGCCGAAGGGGTACAATGAGCAGTTCTTC
CDR3 length: 16
D gene: -
clone size: -
J gene: TRBJ2-1
V gene: TRBV2

CDR3 protein: CASSLQENEQYF
CDR3 DNA: TGCGCCAGCAGCTTACAGGAGAACGAGCAGTACTTC
CDR3 length: 12
D gene: -
clone size: -
J gene: TRBJ2-7
V gene: TRBV5-1

CDR3 protein: CASSQARQTGNTIYF
CDR3 DNA: TGCGCCAGCAGCCAAGCTAGACAGACGGGAAACACCATATATTTT
CDR3 length: 15
D gene: -
clone size: -
J gene: TRBJ1-3
V gene: TRBV4-3

CDR3 protein: CASSSLIGGRDIQYF
CDR3 DNA: TGTGCCAGCAGCTCCCTTATAGGAGGCAGAGACATTCAGTACTTC
CDR3 length: 15
D gene: -
clone size: -
J gene: TRBJ2-4
V gene: TRBV7-9

CDR3 protein: CASSLAGETQYF
CDR3 DNA: TGCGCCAGCAGCTTGGCTGGAGAGACCCAGTACTTC
CDR3 length: 12
D gene: -
clone size: -
J gene: TRBJ2-5
V gene: TRBV5-1

CDR3 protein: CASSSRRSTNEKLFF
CDR3 DNA: TGTGCCAGCAGCTCACGCCGATCGACTAATGAAAAACTGTTTTTT
CDR3 length: 15
D gene: -
clone size: -
J gene: TRBJ1-4
V gene: TRBV7-2